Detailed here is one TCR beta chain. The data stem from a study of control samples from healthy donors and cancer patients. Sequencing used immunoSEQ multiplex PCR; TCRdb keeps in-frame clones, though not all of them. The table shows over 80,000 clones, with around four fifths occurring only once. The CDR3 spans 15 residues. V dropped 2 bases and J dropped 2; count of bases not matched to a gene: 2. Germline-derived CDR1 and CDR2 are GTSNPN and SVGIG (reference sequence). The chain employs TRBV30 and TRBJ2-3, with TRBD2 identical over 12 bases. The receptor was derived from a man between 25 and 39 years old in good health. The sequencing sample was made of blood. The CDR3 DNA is TGTGCCTGGAGTCGGACTAGCGGGAACACAGATACGCAGTATTTT. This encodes CAWSRTSGNTDTQYF.